This T cell receptor (beta chain) appears in the sequencing data of a study of cytomegalovirus exposure and HLA in healthy donors. A note on this clone: Antigen: not known.

Broader study findings: Across donors, presence/absence analyses took sequencing depth to be roughly uniform. A later analysis found TCR association rates differed by HLA locus, highest for DRB1 and lowest for HLA-C.

Germline CDR1 is SGHNT and CDR2 is YYREEE (reference sequence). Between the trimmed V and J ends, which lost 3 bases and 3 bases, there was a span of 16 bases. The CDR3 loop spans 17 amino acids. PCR involved 60 Vbeta and 13 Jbeta primers. The repertoire was sequenced with immunoSEQ multiplex PCR; TCRdb's copy has only in-frame clones and lacks some. The listing contains fewer than 200,000 clones. At collection, donors were nominally healthy, but unrecorded immune exposures were probable. The sample taken for sequencing was PBMCs. The receptor was derived from a woman aged 55 to 70 in good health and CMV-seronegative. This chain joins TRBV5-4 and TRBJ2-6; D perhaps matches TRBD2 (6 bases). CDR3 protein: CASSSMAYGSGANVLTF. The CDR3 nucleotides read TGTGCCAGCAGCTCCATGGCTTACGGGAGTGGGGCCAACGTCCTGACTTTC. Full variable domain (remainder filled in from reference TRBV5-4 and TRBJ2-6): ETGVTQSPTHLIKTRGQQVTLRCSSQSGHNTVSWYQQALGQGPQFIFQYYREEENGRGNFPPRFSGLQFPNYSSELNVNALELDDSALYLCASSSMAYGSGANVLTFGAGSRLTVL.